This TCR beta chain was identified during a study of radiotherapy plus CTLA-4 blockade in lung cancer. About the study: Objective responses were seen in around 17% of patients, disease control in approximately 29%.

In regard to this clone: Its antigen remains unidentified.

Overall study results and limits: Increased serum interferon-beta after radiation also reportedly predicted response strongly. Expansion of tumor-derived TCR clones was observed in blood after radiotherapy plus ipilimumab.

TCRdb's table, derived via immunoSEQ multiplex PCR, lists solely in-frame clones and lacks some. The data contain around 59,000 clones, 70% to 80% of them singletons. The CDR3 length is 17 residues. J lost 5 bases, V lost 3 bases, and 10 bases had no gene match. Germline CDR1 and CDR2: MGHRA and YSYEKL. The receptor was derived from a human donor with non-small cell lung cancer whose response to radiotherapy plus ipilimumab could not be evaluated. The J gene is TRBJ2-5, the V gene TRBV4-1; TRBD2 matches at 12 bases. This specimen was peripheral blood, taken from a patient treated with radiotherapy plus ipilimumab. The CDR3 nucleotides read TGCGCCAGCAGCCAGGAGCCCCTAGCGGGAGGGTGGGAGACCCAGTACTTC. Protein sequence: CASSQEPLAGGWETQYF.